Shown below are 20 T cell receptor beta chains from a single sample sequenced in a study of blood T cells in healthy people across ages (dated by TCRdb to about 2015). The library was made by 5' RACE. Sequencer: Illumina HiSeq 2500. A second PCR of about 7 to 12 cycles was performed with a sample-barcoded 5' primer and a J-beta primer mix. TCRdb cleaned the public reads at Q25 with fastp, built clones with MiXCR and kept in-frame beta chains. For every CDR3 protein sequence, its rows merge into one entry that carries the most common genes and DNA. This sample has 1.5 million to 2 million distinct CDR3 sequences in its table, and approximately 50% of those were observed once. The leading ten clones occupy approximately 2.1% of the sample. Input material: blood. Receptors were obtained from a woman between 40 and 50 years old in good health.

The rearrangement links TRBV5-1 to TRBJ2-5; D remains unclear. The V end lost 0 bases, the J end lost 4 bases, and 10 bases lay between the germline ends. Germline V gene sequence: CDR1 SGHRS, CDR2 YFSETQ. CDR3 size: 14 residues. The CDR3 nucleotides read TGCGCCAGCAGCTTGGGTCCAGTGTCAGAGACCCAGTACTTC. Amino acids: CASSLGPVSETQYF.

The chain employs TRBV9 and TRBJ2-1; TRBD2 matches 7 bases. Germline trimming cut 1 base from V and 6 bases from J; bases unmatched to any gene: 7. Germline CDR1 SGDLS, CDR2 YYNGEE. The CDR3 sequence is 15 residues long. CDR3 in amino acids: CASSVLGLAANEQFF. The CDR3 nucleotides are TGTGCCAGCAGCGTATTGGGGCTAGCGGCCAATGAGCAGTTCTTC.

This clonotype has just a few counts. This chain uses TRBV20-1 with TRBJ2-1, with D perhaps matching TRBD1 (5 bases). This CDR3 is built from 14 residues. Germline V CDR1 and CDR2: DFQATT, SNEGSKA (reference sequence). V was trimmed by 0 bases and J by 3 bases, leaving 9 bases between them. CDR3 in DNA: TGCAGTGCTAGAGAAGGGGCCCTCTACAATGAGCAGTTCTTC. Protein product: CSAREGALYNEQFF.

This rearrangement joins TRBV18 to TRBJ1-2, with D tentatively TRBD1 (5 bases). The V gene lost 2 bases and the J gene lost 5 bases, with 15 bases spanning the gap. The CDR3 extends over 15 amino acids. Germline loops: CDR1 KGHSH, CDR2 LQKENI. The CDR3 loop reads CASSPTDSQAYGYTF. The DNA for the CDR3 is TGTGCCAGCTCACCAACAGACAGTCAAGCGTATGGCTACACCTTC.

This clonotype was counted a few times. The chain combines TRBV27 with TRBJ2-3; possibly TRBD2 for D (5 bases). Trimming pared 7 bases from V and 2 bases from J, leaving 16 bases between. The CDR3 has 15 residues. In germline, CDR1 is MNHEY, CDR2 SMNVEV (reference sequence). CDR3 sequence reads: CASTLSDSLTDTQYF. The DNA for the CDR3 is TGTGCCAGCACCTTGTCGGACTCCCTCACAGATACGCAGTATTTT.

This rearrangement joins TRBV7-8 to TRBJ2-3, with D maybe TRBD2 (6 bases). The germline V and J ends were trimmed by 0 bases and 2 bases, with 15 bases remaining between them. This CDR3 comprises 17 residues. Germline V lookup: CDR1 SGHVS, CDR2 FQNEAQ. The CDR3 loop reads CASSLAALAPNTDTQYF. The CDR3 coding sequence is TGTGCCAGCAGCTTAGCGGCTCTAGCGCCTAACACAGATACGCAGTATTTT. Full variable domain (remainder filled in from reference TRBV7-8 and TRBJ2-3): GAGVSQSPRYKVAKRGQDVALRCDPISGHVSLFWYQQALGQGPEFLTYFQNEAQLDKSGLPSDRFFAERPEGSVSTLKIQRTQQEDSAVYLCASSLAALAPNTDTQYFGPGTRLTVL.

The chain uses TRBV21-1 and TRBJ2-5; the table's D call, TRBD2, was not checked against the DNA. The DNA end is more similar to TRBJ2-1, so the J call may be wrong. TRBV21-1 is a listed pseudogene. CDR3 length: 15 residues. This CDR3 is CASSKAFGTQETQFF. In DNA form, the CDR3 reads TGTGCCAGCAGCAAAGCGTTCGGGACTCAAGAGACCCAGTTCTTC.

This clonotype has just a few counts. The CDR3 sequence is CASSYFGTDSGINNEQFF. In DNA, the CDR3 is TGTGCCAGCAGTTACTTCGGGACAGATTCGGGTATTAACAATGAGCAGTTCTTC. The genes are TRBV6-5 and TRBJ2-1, with TRBD1 matching 7 bases. Trimming at V came to 1 base and at J to 5 bases, leaving 14 bases not matched to a gene. Germline assignment: CDR1 MNHEY and CDR2 SVGAGI. The CDR3 totals 18 residues.

Of note for this clonotype: Germline is not matched at one junction end, which may reflect a read error. The chain combines TRBV11-2 with TRBJ1-6; no clear D. Germline V lookup: CDR1 SGHAT, CDR2 FQNNGV. This CDR3 has 16 amino acids. As DNA, the CDR3 is TGTGCCAACAGCTCGGGCTTTAGCTCCTATAATTCACCCCTCCACTTT. Protein: CANSSGFSSYNSPLHF.

The rearrangement joins TRBV6-2 or TRBV6-3 to TRBJ2-7, with D possibly matching TRBD2 (6 bases). Trimming stripped 8 bases from V and 7 bases from J, with 15 bases between. CDR3 length: 12 amino acids. Germline V gene lookup returns CDR1 MNHEY and CDR2 SVGEGT. CDR3 sequence: CASGPRGREQYF. The CDR3 DNA follows: TGTGCCAGCGGCCCCAGAGGGAGGGAGCAGTACTTC.

This clonotype has just a few counts. The chain employs TRBV28 and TRBJ2-5; a weak D match, TRBD2 (5 bases). The CDR3 runs 16 residues. Trimming removed 3 bases at V and 2 bases at J, with 16 bases between. Germline-derived CDR1 and CDR2 are MDHEN and SYDVKM. The CDR3 loop reads CASSFSDVQAQETQYF. CDR3 nucleotide sequence: TGTGCCAGCAGTTTTAGCGACGTCCAGGCACAAGAGACCCAGTACTTC. The full variable domain, with the rest looked up from reference TRBV28 and TRBJ2-5, is DVKVTQSSRYLVKRTGEKVFLECVQDMDHENMFWYRQDPGLGLRLIYFSYDVKMKEKGDIPEGYSVSREKKERFSLILESASTNQTSMYLCASSFSDVQAQETQYFGPGTRLLVL.

The CDR3, as DNA: TGTGCCAGCAGTGAAGGGCCGGGAACCCTTGGGGATACGCAGTATTTT. Protein product: CASSEGPGTLGDTQYF. V usage is TRBV6-1 and J usage is TRBJ2-3; tentatively, D is TRBD2 (5 bases). The CDR3 sequence is 16 residues long. Germline V gives CDR1 MNHNS, CDR2 SASEGT. Trimming pared 1 base from V and 6 bases from J, leaving 17 bases between.

The chain carries TRBV11-3 and TRBJ2-3; 7 nucleotides line up with TRBD1. Germline V lookup: CDR1 SGHNT, CDR2 YENEEA. The V gene end was trimmed by 3 bases and the J gene end by 4 bases; junction bases not matched to a gene: 16. The CDR3 sequence is 18 residues long. CDR3 loop: CASSLGRVFGQDSDTQYF. CDR3 DNA sequence: TGTGCCAGCAGCTTGGGCCGTGTTTTCGGACAGGACTCAGATACGCAGTATTTT.

This clonotype was detected a few times. Compared with germline, one end of the junction differs, possibly owing to a read error. The chain employs TRBV27 and TRBJ2-7, with D possibly matching TRBD2 (5 bases). CDR1 is MNHEY and CDR2 is SMNVEV in the germline V gene (reference sequence). The CDR3 has 13 residues. CDR3 nucleotides: TGTGCCAGCAGTGTATCAGAGGGCTACGAGCAGTACTTC. Amino acid sequence: CASSVSEGYEQYF.

In nucleotides, the CDR3 is TGCAGCGTTGCCGGACAGGGGAAGGGCTCCTACAATGAGCAGTTCTTC. This gives the protein CSVAGQGKGSYNEQFF. The gene calls are TRBV29-1 and TRBJ2-1; 9 nucleotides match TRBD1. This CDR3 region has 16 residues. Germline CDR1 reads SQVTM; CDR2 reads ANQGSEA. Trimming took 4 bases from V and 0 from J; bases not matched to a gene: 7.

This clonotype appeared a single time. The chain carries TRBV6-2 or TRBV6-3 and TRBJ1-5; TRBD1 matches at 7 bases. The CDR3 sequence is 16 residues long. V gave up 5 bases and J gave up 3 bases; unmatched junction bases: 10. The germline CDR1 and CDR2 sequences are MNHEY and SVGEGT. Written as DNA, the CDR3 is TGTGCCAGCAGTCGGAGACAGGGTCTTAACAATCAGCCCCAGCATTTT. As protein: CASSRRQGLNNQPQHF.

This clonotype is a singleton in its sample. The rearrangement joins TRBV20-1 to TRBJ2-1, with D uncertain. The V gene's germline CDR1 is DFQATT and CDR2 SNEGSKA (reference sequence). The V and J ends lost 0 bases and 6 bases respectively, with 24 bases between them. The CDR3 covers 18 residues. The CDR3 DNA follows: TGCAGTGCTAGAGACCCGGTGAGGCCCCTTACCACCAGCAATGAGCAGTTCTTC. This encodes CSARDPVRPLTTSNEQFF.

This clonotype was observed a few times. The chain links TRBV7-2 to TRBJ2-1, with 10 bases identical to TRBD2. Germline CDR1 and CDR2: SGHTA and FQGNSA. V shed 3 bases and J 4 bases; nucleotides not matched to a gene: 3. This CDR3 has 15 amino acids. CDR3 sequence (DNA): TGTGCCAGCAGCTTGGCTAGCGGGAGATACAATGAGCAGTTCTTC. Translating gives CASSLASGRYNEQFF.

The sample holds a few counts of this clonotype. The chain combines TRBV4-3 with TRBJ2-7, with 7 bases lining up with TRBD1. Looked up from germline, CDR1 is LGHNA and CDR2 is YSLEER. This CDR3 is built from 16 residues. Trimming took 0 bases from V and 2 from J; bases not matched to a gene: 7. The CDR3, as DNA: TGCGCCAGCAGCCAAGACCTGGCAGGGGGTGCCTACGAGCAGTACTTC. Protein product: CASSQDLAGGAYEQYF.

This clonotype was picked up one time. The rearrangement links TRBV6-6 to TRBJ2-2; 7 bases agree with TRBD1. Per germline, CDR1 MNHNY and CDR2 SVGAGI (reference sequence). Trimming cost V 6 bases and J 2 bases; bases outside gene matches: 6. This CDR3 has 15 amino acids. CDR3 nucleotides: TGTGCCAGCAGAAGGGACAGAACTAACACCGGGGAGCTGTTTTTT. Residues: CASRRDRTNTGELFF.